A selection of T cell receptor beta chains follows, all from one sample in a study of metastatic and nonmetastatic thyroid tumors. MiXCR was used by TCRdb to re-call the PCR reads. The table includes around 37,000 clones, roughly 25% detected once. Sample: blood. All receptors come from a female donor with papillary thyroid cancer or a benign thyroid nodule (not recorded which). Some clones in this sample may be carry-over from other donors' samples. Each CDR3 is given without its conserved first and last residue.

v_gene: TRBV28
len: 14
j_gene: TRBJ1-5
CDR3aa: ASSLDSLARLWPQH

v_gene: TRBV5-1
len: 13
j_gene: TRBJ2-5
CDR3aa: ASTLAGRVEETQY

v_gene: TRBV6-1
len: 12
j_gene: TRBJ2-5
CDR3aa: ASSAPRGQETQY

v_gene: TRBV7-2
len: 12
j_gene: TRBJ2-1
CDR3aa: ASSLAGARARRF

v_gene: TRBV20-1
len: 6
j_gene: TRBJ1-1
CDR3aa: SARDAL

v_gene: TRBV19
len: 14
j_gene: TRBJ1-5
CDR3aa: ASSMLKTGGNQPQH

v_gene: TRBV7-2
len: 15
j_gene: TRBJ2-1
CDR3aa: ASSLAGDGGVYNEQF

v_gene: TRBV30
len: 11
j_gene: TRBJ2-6
CDR3aa: ACAGLGANVLT

v_gene: TRBV5-6
len: 12
j_gene: TRBJ2-7
CDR3aa: ASSPQDSTYEQY

v_gene: TRBV20-1
len: 13
j_gene: TRBJ2-5
CDR3aa: GAIPLSGTQETQY

v_gene: TRBV5-5
len: 13
j_gene: TRBJ1-1
CDR3aa: ASSRQGAVNTEAF

v_gene: TRBV6-2/TRBV6-3
len: 10
j_gene: TRBJ2-7
CDR3aa: ASRTGTHEQY

v_gene: TRBV19
len: 13
j_gene: TRBJ1-1
CDR3aa: ASSMQGGLNTEAF

v_gene: TRBV10-3
len: 12
j_gene: TRBJ2-7
CDR3aa: AISASTLCGEQY

v_gene: TRBV6-6
len: 13
j_gene: TRBJ1-3
CDR3aa: ASSYAGAPGNTIY

v_gene: TRBV20-1
len: 13
j_gene: TRBJ1-1
CDR3aa: SARQGGRGDTEAF

v_gene: TRBV19
len: 12
j_gene: TRBJ1-5
CDR3aa: ASSEARYNQPQH

v_gene: TRBV5-1
len: 13
j_gene: TRBJ1-2
CDR3aa: ASSWDWGVNYGYT

v_gene: TRBV6-6
len: 10
j_gene: TRBJ1-3
CDR3aa: AIRYSVNTIY

v_gene: TRBV27
len: 12
j_gene: TRBJ1-2
CDR3aa: ASSRSTFYYGYT

v_gene: TRBV20-1
len: 13
j_gene: TRBJ2-7
CDR3aa: SARELAGGLYEQY

v_gene: TRBV11-2
len: 16
j_gene: TRBJ1-4
CDR3aa: ASSLSQGRRKSNEKLF

v_gene: TRBV6-2/TRBV6-3
len: 12
j_gene: TRBJ2-5
CDR3aa: GSSLAGEVETQY

v_gene: TRBV12-3/TRBV12-4
len: 11
j_gene: TRBJ2-4
CDR3aa: ASSFQGGNIQY

v_gene: TRBV6-7
len: 13
j_gene: TRBJ2-7
CDR3aa: ASTPPGEALYEQY

v_gene: TRBV30
len: 10
j_gene: TRBJ1-5
CDR3aa: AWSRELQPQH

v_gene: TRBV5-1
len: 14
j_gene: TRBJ2-1
CDR3aa: ASSLEGLAGVNEQF

v_gene: TRBV20-1
len: 12
j_gene: TRBJ1-6
CDR3aa: SARRGFNDSPLH

v_gene: TRBV5-1
len: 12
j_gene: TRBJ2-7
CDR3aa: ASRLGPNSYEQY

v_gene: TRBV11-1
len: 13
j_gene: TRBJ2-1
CDR3aa: ASSMTSVGYNEQF

v_gene: TRBV5-1
len: 12
j_gene: TRBJ2-1
CDR3aa: ASSLGREGREQF

v_gene: TRBV30
len: 12
j_gene: TRBJ1-1
CDR3aa: AWSPGTLGTEAF

v_gene: TRBV25-1
len: 13
j_gene: TRBJ2-3
CDR3aa: ASSGVNRGLYTQY

v_gene: TRBV28
len: 11
j_gene: TRBJ2-7
CDR3aa: ASRPMVTYEQY

v_gene: TRBV20-1
len: 12
j_gene: TRBJ2-2
CDR3aa: SAAGTENTGELF

v_gene: TRBV7-2
len: 13
j_gene: TRBJ2-1
CDR3aa: ASSLAGLTYNEQF

v_gene: TRBV7-6
len: 13
j_gene: TRBJ1-1
CDR3aa: ASSFLAGVNTEAF

v_gene: TRBV6-1
len: 15
j_gene: TRBJ2-6
CDR3aa: ASRGGGHNSGANVLT

v_gene: TRBV2
len: 12
j_gene: TRBJ2-7
CDR3aa: ASSDQRKGPGQY

v_gene: TRBV7-9
len: 12
j_gene: TRBJ1-2
CDR3aa: ASSGGQGFFGYT

v_gene: TRBV7-9
len: 10
j_gene: TRBJ2-1
CDR3aa: ASSRGGRAEF

v_gene: TRBV7-8
len: 15
j_gene: TRBJ1-2
CDR3aa: ASSLRGWETFNYGYT

v_gene: TRBV24-1
len: 13
j_gene: TRBJ1-2
CDR3aa: ATSEGSWSSDSYT

v_gene: TRBV2
len: 10
j_gene: TRBJ2-7
CDR3aa: ASSVQGYEQY

v_gene: TRBV20-1
len: 11
j_gene: TRBJ2-1
CDR3aa: SASYGSYNEQF

v_gene: TRBV6-1
len: 12
j_gene: TRBJ2-5
CDR3aa: ASSHGQGGETQY